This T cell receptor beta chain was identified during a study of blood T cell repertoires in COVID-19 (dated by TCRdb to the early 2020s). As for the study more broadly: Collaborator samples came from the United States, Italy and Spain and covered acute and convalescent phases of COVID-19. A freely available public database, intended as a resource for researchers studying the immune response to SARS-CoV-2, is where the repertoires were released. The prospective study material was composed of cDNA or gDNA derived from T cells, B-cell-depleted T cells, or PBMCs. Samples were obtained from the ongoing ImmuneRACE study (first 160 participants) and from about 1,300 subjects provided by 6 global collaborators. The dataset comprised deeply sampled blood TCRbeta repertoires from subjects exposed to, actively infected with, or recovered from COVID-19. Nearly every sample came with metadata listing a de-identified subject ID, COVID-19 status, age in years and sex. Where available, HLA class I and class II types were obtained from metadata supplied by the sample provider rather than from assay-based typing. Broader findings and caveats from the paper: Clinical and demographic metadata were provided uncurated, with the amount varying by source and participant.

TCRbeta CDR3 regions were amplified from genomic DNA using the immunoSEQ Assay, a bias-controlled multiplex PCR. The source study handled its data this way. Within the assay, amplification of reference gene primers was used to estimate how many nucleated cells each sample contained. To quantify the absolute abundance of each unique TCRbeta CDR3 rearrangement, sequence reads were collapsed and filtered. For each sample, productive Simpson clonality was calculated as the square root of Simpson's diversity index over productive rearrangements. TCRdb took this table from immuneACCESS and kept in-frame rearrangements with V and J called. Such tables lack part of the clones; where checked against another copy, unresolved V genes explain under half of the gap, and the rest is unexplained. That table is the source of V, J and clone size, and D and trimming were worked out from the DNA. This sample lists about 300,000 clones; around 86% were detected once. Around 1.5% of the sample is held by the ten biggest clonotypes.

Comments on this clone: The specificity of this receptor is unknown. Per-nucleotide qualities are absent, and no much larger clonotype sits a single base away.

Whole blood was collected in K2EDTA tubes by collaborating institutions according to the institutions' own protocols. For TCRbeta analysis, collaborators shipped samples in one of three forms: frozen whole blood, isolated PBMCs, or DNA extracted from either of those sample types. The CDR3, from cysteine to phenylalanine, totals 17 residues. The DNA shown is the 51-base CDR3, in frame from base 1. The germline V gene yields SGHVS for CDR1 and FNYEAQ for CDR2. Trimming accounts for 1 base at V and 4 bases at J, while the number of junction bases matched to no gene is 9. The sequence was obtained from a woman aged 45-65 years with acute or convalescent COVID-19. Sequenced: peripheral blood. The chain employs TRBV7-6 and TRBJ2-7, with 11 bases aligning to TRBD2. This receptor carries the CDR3 CASSLEGTSGSLYEQYF. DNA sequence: TGTGCCAGCAGCTTAGAAGGAACTAGCGGGAGTCTGTACGAGCAGTACTTC.